One sample yielded the 10 T cell receptor beta chains listed below, sequenced in a study of CD4 T cells in relation to SARS-CoV-2 and coronaviruses. Before the COVID-19 pandemic, during about 2010-2019, CD4+ T cells were taken from unexposed donors. Some clones are missing from TCRdb's copy, which holds only in-frame ones; the method was immunoSEQ multiplex PCR. The table includes 55,000 to 70,000 clones, roughly 93% detected once. Sequencing was carried out using naive CD4+ T cells from PBMCs. Subset defined: naive CD4+ T cells isolated by negative enrichment. The receptors come from a human donor in good health.

The chain combines TRBV10-3 with TRBJ1-6, with D tentatively TRBD1 (6 bases). V dropped 5 bases and J dropped 1 base, with 15 bases sitting between them. The germline CDR1 and CDR2 sequences are ENHRY and SYGVKD. This CDR3 comprises 17 residues. The CDR3 here is CAISLSRGGSYNSPLHF. The CDR3 DNA sequence: TGTGCCATCAGTCTGAGCAGGGGAGGATCCTATAATTCACCCCTCCACTTT.

V is TRBV30 and J is TRBJ1-2; weak D call: TRBD1 (5 bases). V lost 2 bases, J lost 2 bases, and 6 bases lay in between. The CDR3 runs to 12 residues. Per germline, CDR1 GTSNPN and CDR2 SVGIG (reference sequence). CDR3 in amino acids: CAWSPGNYGYTF. The CDR3 DNA is TGTGCCTGGAGTCCAGGGAACTATGGCTACACCTTC.

This sequence joins TRBV29-1 and TRBJ2-5; D gene ambiguous. Germline assignment: CDR1 SQVTM and CDR2 ANQGSEA. V lost 7 bases to trimming and J lost 0 bases, with 12 bases between them. The CDR3 has 13 residues. In nucleotides, the CDR3 is TGCAGCGGGCAGGCGGCGTACCAAGAGACCCAGTACTTC. Its protein product is CSGQAAYQETQYF.

The CDR3 sequence is CASSEPRTYEQYF. In DNA form, the CDR3 reads TGCGCCAGCAGTGAGCCCCGAACCTACGAGCAGTACTTC. The V gene is TRBV10-1, the J gene TRBJ2-7; no definite D call. V gave up 2 bases and J gave up 2 bases, with 7 bases separating them. CDR1 is WNHNN, CDR2 SYGVQD, per germline (reference sequence). This CDR3 comprises 13 residues.

J is TRBJ1-1 and V is TRBV7-9; 9 bases are shared with TRBD1. CDR1 is SEHNR and CDR2 is FQNEAQ in the germline V gene (reference sequence). The CDR3 is made up of 15 amino acids. J was trimmed by 5 bases and V by 4 bases; bases with no gene match: 8. The chain's CDR3 is CASSWGTGPGTEAFF. Here the CDR3 DNA reads TGTGCCAGCAGCTGGGGGACAGGGCCTGGGACTGAAGCTTTCTTT.

This chain connects TRBV5-1 to TRBJ1-1, with D hard to call. Germline assignment: CDR1 SGHRS and CDR2 YFSETQ. CDR3 length equals 14 residues. V lost 2 bases to trimming and J lost 2 bases, with 10 bases between them. CDR3: CASSFSWRNTEAFF. The CDR3 DNA sequence: TGCGCCAGCAGCTTTTCGTGGAGAAACACTGAAGCTTTCTTT.

The genes are TRBV7-9 and TRBJ1-6, with 7 bases identical to TRBD1. V shed 5 bases and J 14 bases; nucleotides not matched to a gene: 15. Germline V gene sequence: CDR1 SEHNR, CDR2 FQNEAQ (reference sequence). The length of the CDR3 is 15 residues. The CDR3 DNA follows: TGTGCCAGCAGCGACCCAGGGGGTGGTATTCAGGCCCTCCACTTT. Translated: CASSDPGGGIQALHF.

This clone came up once. The chain combines TRBV28 with TRBJ1-2; 7 nucleotides line up with TRBD1. Trimming at V came to 3 bases and at J to 4 bases, leaving 8 bases not matched to a gene. The CDR3 consists of 15 residues. Germline CDR1 is MDHEN and CDR2 is SYDVKM. CDR3 loop: CASSFLSGGGYGYTF. In DNA, the CDR3 is TGTGCCAGCAGTTTTTTGTCAGGGGGTGGCTATGGCTACACCTTC.

The rearrangement joins TRBV19 to TRBJ1-1; D is unresolved. V lost 2 bases to trimming and J lost 3 bases, with 7 bases between them. CDR3 length: 13 amino acids. Germline assignment: CDR1 LNHDA and CDR2 SQIVND (reference sequence). DNA for the CDR3: TGTGCCAGTAGTATACGAGGGCACACTGAAGCTTTCTTT. This gives the protein CASSIRGHTEAFF.

V and J are TRBV11-3 and TRBJ1-1; 10 positions match TRBD1. The V gene's germline CDR1 is SGHNT and CDR2 YENEEA. The CDR3 runs to 15 residues. Trimming at V came to 5 bases and at J to 2 bases, leaving 5 bases not matched to a gene. CDR3 coding DNA: TGTGCCAGCAGCCCAGGGACAGGGGACAACACTGAAGCTTTCTTT. Residues: CASSPGTGDNTEAFF. Complete variable domain (other parts from reference TRBV11-3 and TRBJ1-1): EAGVVQSPRYKIIEKKQPVAFWCNPISGHNTLYWYLQNLGQGPELLIRYENEEAVDDSQLPKDRFSAERLKGVDSTLKIQPAELGDSAVYLCASSPGTGDNTEAFFGQGTRLTVV.